The TCR beta chain under discussion was sequenced for a study of STAT5B mutations in CD4+ large granular lymphocyte leukemia. Recruitment of CD4+ T-LGLL patients was in Padova, Helsinki and Shinshu. Bead-separated CD4+, CD4+CD8+, CD57+ or CD56+ fractions, or PBMC, were used. Assay used: immunoSEQ multiplex PCR; TCRdb lists only in-frame clones, some missing. The sample has roughly 2,000 clones; roughly 91% are singletons. Germline V gene sequence: CDR1 MNHNS, CDR2 SASEGT. V was pared by 2 bases and J by 2 bases, with 19 bases between. The CDR3 totals 17 residues. Sample: PBMCs. The origin of this receptor is a woman aged 65 to 85 with CD4+ T-cell large granular lymphocyte leukemia. V is TRBV6-1 and J is TRBJ2-7; no clear D. The CDR3 reads CASSERRRSSQTYEQYF. The CDR3 coding sequence is TGTGCCAGCAGTGAAAGAAGGCGGTCAAGCCAAACCTACGAGCAGTACTTC.